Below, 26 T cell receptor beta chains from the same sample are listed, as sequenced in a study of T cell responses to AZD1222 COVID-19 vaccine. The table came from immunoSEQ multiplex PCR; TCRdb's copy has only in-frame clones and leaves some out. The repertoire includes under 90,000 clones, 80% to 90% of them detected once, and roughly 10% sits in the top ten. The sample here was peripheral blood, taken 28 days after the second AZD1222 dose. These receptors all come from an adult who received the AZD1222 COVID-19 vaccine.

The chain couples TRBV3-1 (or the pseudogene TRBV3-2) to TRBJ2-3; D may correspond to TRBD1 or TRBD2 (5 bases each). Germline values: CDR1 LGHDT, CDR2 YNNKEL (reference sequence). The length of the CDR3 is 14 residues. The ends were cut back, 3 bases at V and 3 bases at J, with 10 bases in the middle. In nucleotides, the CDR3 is TGTGCCAGCAGCCAGGGGGACGCAACAGATACGCAGTATTTT. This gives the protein CASSQGDATDTQYF.

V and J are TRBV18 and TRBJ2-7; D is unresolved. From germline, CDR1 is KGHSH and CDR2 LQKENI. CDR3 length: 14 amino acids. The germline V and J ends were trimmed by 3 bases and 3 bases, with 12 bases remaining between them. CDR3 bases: TGTGCCAGCTCACCGCGGACGAAGGTCTACGAGCAGTACTTC. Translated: CASSPRTKVYEQYF.

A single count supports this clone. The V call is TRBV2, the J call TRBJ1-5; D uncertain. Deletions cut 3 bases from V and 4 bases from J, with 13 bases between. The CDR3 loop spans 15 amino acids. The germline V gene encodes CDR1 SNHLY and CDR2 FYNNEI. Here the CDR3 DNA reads TGTGCCAGCAGTGACCCCCGCGGGGTTAATCAGCCCCAGCATTTT. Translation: CASSDPRGVNQPQHF.

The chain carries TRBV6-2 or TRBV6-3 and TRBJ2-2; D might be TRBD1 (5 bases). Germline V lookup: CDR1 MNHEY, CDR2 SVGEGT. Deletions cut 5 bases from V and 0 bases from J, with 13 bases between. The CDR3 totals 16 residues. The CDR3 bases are TGTGCCAGCAGTCCCCTTGGACACTCGAACACCGGGGAGCTGTTTTTT. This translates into CASSPLGHSNTGELFF.

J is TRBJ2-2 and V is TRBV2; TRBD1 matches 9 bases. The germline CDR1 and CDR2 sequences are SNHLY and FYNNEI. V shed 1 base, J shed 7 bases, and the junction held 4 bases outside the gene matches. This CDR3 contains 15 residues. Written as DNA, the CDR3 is TGTGCCAGCAGTGAAGGGGGACAGGGCATCGGGGAGCTGTTTTTT. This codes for CASSEGGQGIGELFF.

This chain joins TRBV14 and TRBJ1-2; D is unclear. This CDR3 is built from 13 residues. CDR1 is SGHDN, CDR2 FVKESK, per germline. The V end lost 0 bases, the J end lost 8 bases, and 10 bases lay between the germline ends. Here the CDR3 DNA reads TGTGCCAGCAGCCAAGAGACGGTGGGGGGCTACACCTTC. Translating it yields CASSQETVGGYTF.

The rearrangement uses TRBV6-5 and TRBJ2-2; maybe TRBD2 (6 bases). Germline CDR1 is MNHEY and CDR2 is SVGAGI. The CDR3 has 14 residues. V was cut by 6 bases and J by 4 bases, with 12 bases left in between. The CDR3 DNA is TGTGCCAGCAGCAGGGACGGGGGCACCGGGGAGCTGTTTTTT. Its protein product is CASSRDGGTGELFF.

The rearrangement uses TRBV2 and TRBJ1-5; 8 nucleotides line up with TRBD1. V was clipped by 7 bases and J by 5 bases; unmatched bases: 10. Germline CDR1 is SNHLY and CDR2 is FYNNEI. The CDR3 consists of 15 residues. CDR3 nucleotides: TGTGCCAGCAACCTCGGACAGGGTTCATATCAGCCCCAGCATTTT. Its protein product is CASNLGQGSYQPQHF.

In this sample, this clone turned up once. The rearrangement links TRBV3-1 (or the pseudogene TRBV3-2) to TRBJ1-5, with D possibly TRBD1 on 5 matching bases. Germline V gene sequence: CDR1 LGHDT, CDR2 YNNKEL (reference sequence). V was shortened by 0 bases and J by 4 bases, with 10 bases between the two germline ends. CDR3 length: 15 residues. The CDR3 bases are TGTGCCAGCAGCCAAGACAGCGACAGAAATCAGCCCCAGCATTTT. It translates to CASSQDSDRNQPQHF.

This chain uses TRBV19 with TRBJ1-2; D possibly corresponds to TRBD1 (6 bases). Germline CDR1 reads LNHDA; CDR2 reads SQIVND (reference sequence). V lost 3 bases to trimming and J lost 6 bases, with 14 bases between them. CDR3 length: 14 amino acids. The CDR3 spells CASSILGTRNGYTF. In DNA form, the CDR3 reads TGTGCCAGTAGTATCCTAGGGACAAGAAATGGCTACACCTTC.

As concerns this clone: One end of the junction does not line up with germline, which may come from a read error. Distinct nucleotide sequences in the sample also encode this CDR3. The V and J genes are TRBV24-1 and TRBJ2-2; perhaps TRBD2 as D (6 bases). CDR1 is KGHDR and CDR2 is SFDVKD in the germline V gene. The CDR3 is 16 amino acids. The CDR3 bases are TGTGCCCCCAGTGCCCCCGGGACTGGGACGACCGGGGAGCTGTTTTTT. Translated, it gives CAPSAPGTGTTGELFF.

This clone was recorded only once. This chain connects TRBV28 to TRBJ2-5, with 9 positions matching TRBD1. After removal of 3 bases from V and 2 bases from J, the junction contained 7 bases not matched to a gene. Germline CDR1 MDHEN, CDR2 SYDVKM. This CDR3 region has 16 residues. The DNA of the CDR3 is TGTGCCAGCAGTTTTGATTCCGACAGGGGGCAAGAGACCCAGTACTTC. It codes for CASSFDSDRGQETQYF.

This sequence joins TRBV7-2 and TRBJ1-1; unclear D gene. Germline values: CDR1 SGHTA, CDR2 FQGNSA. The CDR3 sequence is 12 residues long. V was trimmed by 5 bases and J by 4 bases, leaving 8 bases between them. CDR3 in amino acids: CASSPWFTEAFF. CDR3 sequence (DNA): TGTGCCAGCAGCCCTTGGTTCACTGAAGCTTTCTTT. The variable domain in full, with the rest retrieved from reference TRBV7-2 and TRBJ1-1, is GAGVSQSPSNKVTEKGKDVELRCDPISGHTALYWYRQSLGQGLEFLIYFQGNSAPDKSGLPSDRFSAERTGGSVSTLTIQRTQQEDSAVYLCASSPWFTEAFFGQGTRLTVV.

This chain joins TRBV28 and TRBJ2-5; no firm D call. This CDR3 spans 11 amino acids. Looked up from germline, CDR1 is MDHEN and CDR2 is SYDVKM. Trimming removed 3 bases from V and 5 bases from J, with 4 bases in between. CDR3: CASSLGETQYF. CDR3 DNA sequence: TGTGCCAGCAGTTTGGGCGAGACCCAGTACTTC. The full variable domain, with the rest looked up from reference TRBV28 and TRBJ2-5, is DVKVTQSSRYLVKRTGEKVFLECVQDMDHENMFWYRQDPGLGLRLIYFSYDVKMKEKGDIPEGYSVSREKKERFSLILESASTNQTSMYLCASSLGETQYFGPGTRLLVL.

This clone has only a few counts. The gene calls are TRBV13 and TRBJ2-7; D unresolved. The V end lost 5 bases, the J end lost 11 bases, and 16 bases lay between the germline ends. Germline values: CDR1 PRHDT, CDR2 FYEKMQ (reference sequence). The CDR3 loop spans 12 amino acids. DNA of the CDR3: TGTGCCAGCAGCGAACGACAAGGAATTAAGTACTTC. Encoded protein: CASSERQGIKYF.

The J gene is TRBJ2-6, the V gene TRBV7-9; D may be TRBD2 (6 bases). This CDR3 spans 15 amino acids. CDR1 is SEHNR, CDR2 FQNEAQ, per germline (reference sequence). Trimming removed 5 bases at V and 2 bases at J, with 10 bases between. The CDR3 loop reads CASSHGGAGANVLTF. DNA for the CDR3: TGTGCCAGCAGCCACGGAGGGGCTGGGGCCAACGTCCTGACTTTC. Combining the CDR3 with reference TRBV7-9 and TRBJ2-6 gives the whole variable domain DTGVSQNPRHKITKRGQNVTFRCDPISEHNRLYWYRQTLGQGPEFLTYFQNEAQLEKSRLLSDRFSAERPKGSFSTLEIQRTEQGDSAMYLCASSHGGAGANVLTFGAGSRLTVL.

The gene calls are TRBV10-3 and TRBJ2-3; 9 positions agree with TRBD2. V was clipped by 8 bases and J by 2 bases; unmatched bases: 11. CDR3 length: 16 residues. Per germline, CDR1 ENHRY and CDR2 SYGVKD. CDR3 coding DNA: TGTGCCATCGCGGCGGGGGGGGTCTCCATCACAGATACGCAGTATTTT. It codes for CAIAAGGVSITDTQYF.

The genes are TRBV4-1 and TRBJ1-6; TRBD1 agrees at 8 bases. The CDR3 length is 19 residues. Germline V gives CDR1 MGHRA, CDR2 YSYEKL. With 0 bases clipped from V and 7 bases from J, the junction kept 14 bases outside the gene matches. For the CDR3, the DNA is TGCGCCAGCAGCCAAGAGCCCCATGTCCCAGGGGGCGTAAATTCACCCCTCCACTTT. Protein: CASSQEPHVPGGVNSPLHF.

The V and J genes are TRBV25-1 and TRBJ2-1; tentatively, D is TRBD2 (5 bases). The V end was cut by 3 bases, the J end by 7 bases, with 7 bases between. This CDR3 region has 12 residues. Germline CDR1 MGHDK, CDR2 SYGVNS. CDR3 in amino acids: CASSDSGNEQFF. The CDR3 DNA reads TGTGCCAGCAGTGACTCGGGGAATGAGCAGTTCTTC. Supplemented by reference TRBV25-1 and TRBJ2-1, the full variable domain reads EADIYQTPRYLVIGTGKKITLECSQTMGHDKMYWYQQDPGMELHLIHYSYGVNSTEKGDLSSESTVSRIRTEHFPLTLESARPSHTSQYLCASSDSGNEQFFGPGTRLTVL.

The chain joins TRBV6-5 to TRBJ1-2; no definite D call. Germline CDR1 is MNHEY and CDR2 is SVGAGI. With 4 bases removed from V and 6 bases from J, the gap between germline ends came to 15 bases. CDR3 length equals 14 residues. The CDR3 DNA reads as TGTGCCAGCAGTTCCGGAGGAGGGATGCATGGCTACACCTTC. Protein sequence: CASSSGGGMHGYTF.

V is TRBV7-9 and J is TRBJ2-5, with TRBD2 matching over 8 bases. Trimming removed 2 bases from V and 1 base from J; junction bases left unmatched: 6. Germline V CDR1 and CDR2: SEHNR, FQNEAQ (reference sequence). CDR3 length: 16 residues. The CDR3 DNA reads TGTGCCAGCAGCTTACGGGGGGGTTTAGGCCAAGAGACCCAGTACTTC. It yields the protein CASSLRGGLGQETQYF.

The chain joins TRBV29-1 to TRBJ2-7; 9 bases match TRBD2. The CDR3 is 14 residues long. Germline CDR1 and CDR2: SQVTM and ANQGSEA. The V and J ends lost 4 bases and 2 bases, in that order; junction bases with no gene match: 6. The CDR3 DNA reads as TGCAGCGTTGGAACGGGCGGGGGGGCCTACGAGCAGTACTTC. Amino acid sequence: CSVGTGGGAYEQYF.

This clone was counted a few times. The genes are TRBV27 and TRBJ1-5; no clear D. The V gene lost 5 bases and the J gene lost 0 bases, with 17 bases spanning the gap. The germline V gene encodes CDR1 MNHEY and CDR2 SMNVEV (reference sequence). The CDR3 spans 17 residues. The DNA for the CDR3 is TGTGCCAGCAGTCCTAGGTCCGACTCTTATAGCAATCAGCCCCAGCATTTT. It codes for CASSPRSDSYSNQPQHF.

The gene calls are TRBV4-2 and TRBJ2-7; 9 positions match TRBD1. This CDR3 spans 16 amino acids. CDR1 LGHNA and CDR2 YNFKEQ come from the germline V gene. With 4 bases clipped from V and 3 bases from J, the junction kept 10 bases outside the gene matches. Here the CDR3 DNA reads TGTGCCAGCAGCCCTAGCCGGGGGACAGGGAGCTACGAGCAGTACTTC. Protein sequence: CASSPSRGTGSYEQYF.

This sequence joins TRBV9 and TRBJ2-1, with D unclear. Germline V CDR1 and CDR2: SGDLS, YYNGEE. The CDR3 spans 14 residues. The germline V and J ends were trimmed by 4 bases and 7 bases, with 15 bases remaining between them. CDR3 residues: CASSPDNGPNEQFF. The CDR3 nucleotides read TGTGCCAGCAGCCCGGATAATGGTCCTAATGAGCAGTTCTTC.

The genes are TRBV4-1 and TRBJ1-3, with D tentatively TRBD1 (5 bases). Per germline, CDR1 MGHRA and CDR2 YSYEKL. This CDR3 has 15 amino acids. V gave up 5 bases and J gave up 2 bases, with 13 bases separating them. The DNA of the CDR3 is TGCGCCAGCAGCGCTTTGGGGCTAACTGGAAACACCATATATTTT. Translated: CASSALGLTGNTIYF.